This T cell receptor beta chain was identified in a study of T cells expressing NK-cell markers. Per the germline V gene, CDR1 is SGHRS and CDR2 is YFSETQ. This CDR3 spans 14 amino acids. TCRdb re-called the 5' RACE reads; every CDR3 protein appears as one record, without DNA. The sample features hundreds of thousands of distinct CDR3 sequences, with 3.5% to 4.5% in its top ten. This clonotype originated in a man aged 18 to 30 in good health. The chain uses TRBV5-1 and TRBJ1-5. Sequencing used blood T cells: a sorted CD56 or NKG2C T cell subset, CD4+ or CD8+ T cells, or bulk PBMC T cells (not recorded which). CDR3 amino acids: CASSVMGGNQPQHF.